A selection of T cell receptor beta chains follows, all from one sample in a study of T cells after yellow fever vaccination. TCRdb recomputed calls from the 5' RACE reads with MiXCR, one row per CDR3 protein. The sample lists hundreds of thousands of distinct CDR3 sequences; about an eighth were seen once. Sample: CD4+ T cells sorted from PBMCs, taken 15 days after the yellow fever booster vaccination. The source of these receptors is a young man who received the YFV17D yellow fever vaccine. Each CDR3 is given with its conserved first and last residue. The D gene is left open where the match is weak. Only some rows state a clone size, as once, few, many or a class for expanded clones.

d_call	v_call	j_call	clone_size	cdr3_nt	cdr3_aa
-	TRBV5-1	TRBJ1-2	many	TGCGCCAGCAGCCCTCTGGGGGCGCCCGGCTACACCTTC	CASSPLGAPGYTF
-	TRBV20-1	TRBJ1-1	few	TGCAGTGCTAGTCGGGGGGCTGGGGCTGAAGCTTTCTTT	CSASRGAGAEAFF
-	TRBV7-9	TRBJ1-1	few	TGTGCCAGCAGCTTTTCTGGAGGGAACACTGAAGCTTTCTTT	CASSFSGGNTEAFF
TRBD2	TRBV4-2	TRBJ2-4	few	TGTGCCAGCGGGACTAGCGGGGGGGGGATGGCCAAAAACATTCAGTACTTC	CASGTSGGGMAKNIQYF
TRBD1	TRBV2	TRBJ2-5	-	TGTGCCGTACGGATACTCACGAGGGACAGGGGCGATTTAATGGAGACCCAGTACTTC	CAVRILTRDRGDLMETQYF
-	TRBV6-5	TRBJ1-2	-	TGTGCCAGCAGTTACGTCCGGGGCCCGAACTATGGCTACACCTTC	CASSYVRGPNYGYTF
TRBD1	TRBV4-2	TRBJ1-4	-	TGTGCCAGCAGCCAAGCGACAGGGGTAACTAATGAAAAACTGTTTTTT	CASSQATGVTNEKLFF
-	TRBV7-2	TRBJ2-3	many	TGTGCCAGCCTTCAGCAGTCGACAGATACGCAGTATTTT	CASLQQSTDTQYF
TRBD1	TRBV4-2	TRBJ1-2	few	TGTGCCAGCAGCCCCTGGGACAGAAGAGGTCGGGGCTACACCTTC	CASSPWDRRGRGYTF
-	TRBV7-9	TRBJ2-2	few	TGTGCCAGCAGCCCGACATCGAACACCGGGGAGCTGTTTTTT	CASSPTSNTGELFF
-	TRBV4-2	TRBJ1-3	few	TGTGCCAGCAGCCAAGAAGTAGCAGACTCTGGAAACACCATATATTTT	CASSQEVADSGNTIYF
TRBD1	TRBV11-3	TRBJ2-2	-	TGTGCCAGCAGCTTACGGACAGGGGGCTTACCCCGGGAGCTGTTTTTT	CASSLRTGGLPRELFF
TRBD1	TRBV6-6	TRBJ1-6	-	TGTGCCAGCAGTATAGGACAGGGCGAGTCACCCCTCCACTTT	CASSIGQGESPLHF
-	TRBV6-5	TRBJ2-7	-	TGTGCCAGCAGTTACTCGCAAACCCTTTCCTACGAGCAGTACTTC	CASSYSQTLSYEQYF
-	TRBV5-1	TRBJ2-1	-	TGCGCCAGCAGCTTGGCCTGGTCCTCTACACGGATCTCCTACAATGAGCAGTTCTTC	CASSLAWSSTRISYNEQFF
-	TRBV3-1	TRBJ2-1	few	TGTGCCAGCAGCCAGAACCCCGGGGGATCCTACAATGAGCAGTTCTTC	CASSQNPGGSYNEQFF
TRBD1	TRBV10-3	TRBJ1-5	-	TGTGCCATCAGCCCGGGACAGGGACAGCCCCAGCATTTT	CAISPGQGQPQHF
TRBD2	TRBV29-1	TRBJ2-3	few	TGCAGCGTCCTGACTAGCGGCACAGATACGCAGTATTTT	CSVLTSGTDTQYF
-	TRBV20-1	TRBJ1-1	few	TGCAGTGCTGGGAGACCCTTTACAGGAACTGAAGCTTTCTTT	CSAGRPFTGTEAFF
-	TRBV9	TRBJ2-1	-	TGTGCCAGCAACCCCGGGGGGCAGGGGGCCTACAATGAGCAGTTCTTC	CASNPGGQGAYNEQFF
TRBD1	TRBV20-1	TRBJ1-2	-	TGCATTCTCAAAGGGACAGGGAGTAATGGCTACACCTTC	CILKGTGSNGYTF
-	TRBV7-2	TRBJ1-1	few	TGTGCCAGCAGCTTACCTACAGGAACTATGAACACTGAAGCTTTCTTT	CASSLPTGTMNTEAFF
-	TRBV5-1	TRBJ2-1	few	TGCGCCAGCAGAGTGGCCCTTAGCTCCTACAATGAGCAGTTCTTC	CASRVALSSYNEQFF
-	TRBV12-5	TRBJ2-3	few	TGTGCTAGTGGTTCACAGGGTATCACAGATACGCAGTATTTT	CASGSQGITDTQYF
TRBD1	TRBV6-6	TRBJ2-7	-	TGTGCCAGCAGTTACTCCGGGGACAGGTACTACGAGCAGTACTTC	CASSYSGDRYYEQYF
-	TRBV15	TRBJ2-2	-	TGTGCCACCAGCAGAAGTCAGGGGAACACCGGGGAGCTGTTTTTT	CATSRSQGNTGELFF
-	TRBV5-1	TRBJ2-1	few	TGCGCCAGCAGTGTATTTCCCGGAAGCTCCTACAATGAGCAGTTCTTC	CASSVFPGSSYNEQFF
-	TRBV3-1	TRBJ2-1	few	TGTGCCAGCAGCCAAGTTGCTAGGGGCGGTCCTTCCAATGAGCAGTTCTTC	CASSQVARGGPSNEQFF
-	TRBV20-1	TRBJ2-5	-	TGCAGTGCTAGAGACGGACTGGCCCAAGAGACCCAGTACTTC	CSARDGLAQETQYF
-	TRBV10-3	TRBJ2-7	-	TGTGCCATCAGGACCGGGAGCTCCTACGAGCAGTACTTC	CAIRTGSSYEQYF
-	TRBV27	TRBJ2-5	-	TGTGCCAGCAGTCCCCGGCCGAGAGAGGGGACCCAGTACTTC	CASSPRPREGTQYF
-	TRBV3-1	TRBJ1-4	-	TGTGCCAGCAGTCGTTGGACGTATGATGAAAAACTGTTTTTT	CASSRWTYDEKLFF
-	TRBV6-1	TRBJ1-2	few	TGTGCCAGCAGTGTCCAACAGGGAATCTATGGCTACACCTTC	CASSVQQGIYGYTF
-	TRBV7-2	TRBJ2-1	many	TGTGCCAGCAGCTTCGGGGCTCACAATGAGCAGTTCTTC	CASSFGAHNEQFF
TRBD1	TRBV24-1	TRBJ2-3	few	TGTGCCACCAGTGATCCTCTGACAGGGGCAGATACGCAGTATTTT	CATSDPLTGADTQYF